This record covers a single T cell receptor (beta chain). Its antigen is still unknown. Healthy bone marrow donors made up the cohort. The sample is drawn from a study of cytomegalovirus exposure and HLA in healthy donors. Points from the study as a whole: There were several of the most significant clusters that appeared linked to common viral pathogens in a later analysis. The authors enumerated 150 to 200 TCR beta chains as linked to cytomegalovirus.

J gave up 0 bases and V 7 bases, and 3 bases lay outside the gene matches. Germline lookup yields CDR1 LNHDA and CDR2 SQIVND (reference sequence). CDR3 length: 14 amino acids. The PCR ran on 60 Vbeta and 13 Jbeta primers. The method was immunoSEQ multiplex PCR; TCRdb's version includes in-frame clones alone and lacks a portion of them. The table lists 75,000 to 90,000 clones, approximately 74% of them singletons. This rearrangement joins TRBV19 to TRBJ1-5, with 7 bases fitting TRBD1. Material: PBMCs. The sequence derives from a man aged 30 to 45 in good health and CMV-seropositive. The chain's CDR3 is CASTQGGSNQPQHF. The CDR3 nucleotides read TGTGCCAGTACCCAGGGGGGTAGCAATCAGCCCCAGCATTTT.